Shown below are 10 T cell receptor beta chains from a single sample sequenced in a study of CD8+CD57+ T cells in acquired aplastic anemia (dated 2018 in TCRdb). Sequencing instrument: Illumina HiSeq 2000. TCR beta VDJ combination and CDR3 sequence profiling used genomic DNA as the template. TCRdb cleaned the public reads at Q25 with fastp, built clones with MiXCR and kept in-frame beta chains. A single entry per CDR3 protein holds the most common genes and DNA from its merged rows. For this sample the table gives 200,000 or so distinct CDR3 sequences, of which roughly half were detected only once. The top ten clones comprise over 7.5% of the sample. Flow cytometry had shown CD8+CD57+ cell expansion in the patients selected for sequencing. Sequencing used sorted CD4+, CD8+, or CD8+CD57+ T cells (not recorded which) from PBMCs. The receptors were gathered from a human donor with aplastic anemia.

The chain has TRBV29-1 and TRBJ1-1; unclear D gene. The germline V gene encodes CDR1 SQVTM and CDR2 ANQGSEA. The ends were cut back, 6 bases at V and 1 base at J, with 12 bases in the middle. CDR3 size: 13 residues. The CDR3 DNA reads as TGCAGCGTCGCCGTGAGGGCGAACACTGAAGCTTTCTTT. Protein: CSVAVRANTEAFF.

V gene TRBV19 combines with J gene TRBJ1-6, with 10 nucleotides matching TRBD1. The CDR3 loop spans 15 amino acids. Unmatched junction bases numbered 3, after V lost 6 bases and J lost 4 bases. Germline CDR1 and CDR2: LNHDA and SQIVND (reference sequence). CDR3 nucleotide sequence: TGTGCCAGTAGGACAGGGGGCGCATATAATTCACCCCTCCACTTT. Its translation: CASRTGGAYNSPLHF.

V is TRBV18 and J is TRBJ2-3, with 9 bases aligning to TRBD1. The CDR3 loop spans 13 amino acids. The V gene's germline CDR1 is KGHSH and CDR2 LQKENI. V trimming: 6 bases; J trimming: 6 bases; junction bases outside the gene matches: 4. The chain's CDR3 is CASSLGQGDTQYF. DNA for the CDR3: TGTGCCAGCTCCCTCGGACAGGGGGATACGCAGTATTTT.

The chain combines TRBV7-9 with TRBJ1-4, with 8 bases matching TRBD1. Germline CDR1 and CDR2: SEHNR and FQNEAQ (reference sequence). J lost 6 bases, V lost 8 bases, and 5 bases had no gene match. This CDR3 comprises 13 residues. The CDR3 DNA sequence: TGTGCCAGCCAGGGGGCGATGGATGAAAAACTGTTTTTT. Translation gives CASQGAMDEKLFF.

CDR3 DNA: TGTGCCAGCAGCTTTCAACAGGGGGCAGGGCAGTTCTTC. This translates into CASSFQQGAGQFF. The rearrangement links TRBV7-9 to TRBJ2-1, with 9 bases fitting TRBD1. V gave up 3 bases and J gave up 12 bases; unmatched junction bases: 6. This CDR3 contains 13 residues. Germline CDR1 reads SEHNR; CDR2 reads FQNEAQ (reference sequence).

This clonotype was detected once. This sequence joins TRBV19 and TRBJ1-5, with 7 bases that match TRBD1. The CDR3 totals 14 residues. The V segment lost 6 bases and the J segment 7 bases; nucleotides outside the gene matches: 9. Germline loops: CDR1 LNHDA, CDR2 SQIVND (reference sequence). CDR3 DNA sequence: TGTGCCAGTAGACTTACAGGGGTCGGACAGCCCCAGCATTTT. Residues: CASRLTGVGQPQHF. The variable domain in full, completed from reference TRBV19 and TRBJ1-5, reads DGGITQSPKYLFRKEGQNVTLSCEQNLNHDAMYWYRQDPGQGLRLIYYSQIVNDFQKGDIAEGYSVSREKKESFPLTVTSAQKNPTAFYLCASRLTGVGQPQHFGDGTRLSIL.

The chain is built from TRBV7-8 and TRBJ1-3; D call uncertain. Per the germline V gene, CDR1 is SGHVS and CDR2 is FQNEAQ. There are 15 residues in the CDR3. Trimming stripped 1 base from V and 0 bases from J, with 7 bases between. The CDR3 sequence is CASSLGSSSGNTIYF. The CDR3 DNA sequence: TGTGCCAGCAGCTTAGGGTCCTCCTCTGGAAACACCATATATTTT.

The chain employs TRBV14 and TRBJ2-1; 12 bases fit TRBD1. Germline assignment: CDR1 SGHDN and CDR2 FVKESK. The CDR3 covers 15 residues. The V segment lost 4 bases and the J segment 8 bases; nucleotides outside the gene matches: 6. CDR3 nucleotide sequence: TGTGCCAGCAGCCCCGGGACAGGGGGCTCGGATGAGCAGTTCTTC. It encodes CASSPGTGGSDEQFF.

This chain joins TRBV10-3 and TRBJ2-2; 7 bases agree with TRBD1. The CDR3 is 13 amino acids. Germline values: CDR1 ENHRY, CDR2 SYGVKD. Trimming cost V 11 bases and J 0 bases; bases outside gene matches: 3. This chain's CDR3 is CASQGANTGELFF. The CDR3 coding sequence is TGTGCCTCGCAGGGGGCGAACACCGGGGAGCTGTTTTTT.

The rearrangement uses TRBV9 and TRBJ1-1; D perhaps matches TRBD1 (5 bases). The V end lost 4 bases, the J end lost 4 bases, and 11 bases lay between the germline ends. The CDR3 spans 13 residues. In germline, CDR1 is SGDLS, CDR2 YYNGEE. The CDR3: CASSQVGGTEAFF. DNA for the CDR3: TGTGCCAGCAGCCAAGTGGGGGGCACTGAAGCTTTCTTT. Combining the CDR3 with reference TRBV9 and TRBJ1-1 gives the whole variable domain DSGVTQTPKHLITATGQRVTLRCSPRSGDLSVYWYQQSLDQGLQFLIQYYNGEERAKGNILERFSAQQFPDLHSELNLSSLELGDSALYFCASSQVGGTEAFFGQGTRLTVV.